The TCR beta chain under discussion was sequenced for a study of OX40 agonist ivuxolimab in advanced cancers. Across the whole study: The dose-escalation group included hepatocellular carcinoma, melanoma, renal cell carcinoma and head and neck cancer.

TCRdb's table, derived via immunoSEQ multiplex PCR, lists solely in-frame clones and lacks some. The sample holds around 69,000 clones, about 88% seen once. This clone was counted only a few times. The CDR3 is 15 amino acids. Germline CDR1 and CDR2: SGHTA and FQGTGA. Deletions cut 0 bases from V and 1 base from J, with 9 bases between. The clonotype originates from an adult with an advanced solid tumor such as melanoma, head and neck, liver or kidney cancer. The specimen comprised CD4+ or CD8+ T cells sorted from blood, sampled in a trial of the OX40 agonist ivuxolimab. The J gene is TRBJ1-1, the V gene TRBV7-3, with D perhaps matching TRBD1 (5 bases). This chain's CDR3 is CASSLTAGPNTEAFF. CDR3 DNA sequence: TGTGCCAGCAGCTTAACGGCAGGGCCGAACACTGAAGCTTTCTTT.